Reported below is one T cell receptor beta chain. The record originates from a study of blood T cell repertoires in COVID-19. About the study: Italy, Spain and the United States were the sources of the convalescent and acute COVID-19 samples. T cells, B-cell-depleted T cells, or PBMCs supplied cDNA or gDNA.

Cohorts were determined from participant-reported clinical history. Symptom resolution, clearance, or two negative PCRs marked donors in Cohort 3 as recovered. The trim removed 3 bases at V and 2 bases at J, leaving 16 bases unmatched. CDR1 is SQVTM and CDR2 is ANQGSEA in the germline V gene. This CDR3 spans 19 amino acids. TCRdb's table, derived via immunoSEQ multiplex PCR, lists solely in-frame clones and lacks some. The sample lists a few hundred thousand clones, roughly 87% occurring once. This clonotype was obtained from a woman aged 25 to 45 who had recovered from COVID-19. The gene calls are TRBV29-1 and TRBJ2-3, with 11 positions matching TRBD2. The sample consisted of PBMCs or T cells enriched from blood (not recorded which). The CDR3 DNA reads TGCAGCGTTGACGGTTTCACCCTGACTAGCGGGGACCCCACAGATACGCAGTATTTT. Translation gives CSVDGFTLTSGDPTDTQYF.